These T cell receptor beta chains were read from a single sample in a study of shared clonotypes between healthy human individuals. Data came from immunoSEQ multiplex PCR; TCRdb stores just in-frame clones and leaves some out. The data hold about 680,000 clones, with about 91% observed a single time. The sample comprised naive CD8+ T cells sorted from blood. These receptor sequences come from a man aged 30 to 39 in good health. Each CDR3 is given with its conserved first and last residue. Fields, in order: V gene, clone size, J gene, D gene, CDR3 protein, CDR3 DNA. The D gene is left open where the match is weak. Clone size appears in some rows only: once, few, many, or a class for an expanded clone.

v_gene: TRBV6-5
abundance: .
j_gene: TRBJ2-1
d_gene: .
CDR3aa: CASSYPDPPQFF
CDR3nt: TGTGCCAGCAGTTACCCGGACCCGCCTCAGTTCTTC

v_gene: TRBV10-2
abundance: few
j_gene: TRBJ2-1
d_gene: TRBD2
CDR3aa: CASSELGLAGVGDYNEQFF
CDR3nt: TGCGCCAGCAGTGAGCTGGGACTAGCGGGAGTCGGGGACTACAATGAGCAGTTCTTC

v_gene: TRBV28
abundance: .
j_gene: TRBJ1-1
d_gene: .
CDR3aa: CASSLTEGRTEAFF
CDR3nt: TGTGCCAGCAGTTTGACAGAGGGTCGGACTGAAGCTTTCTTT

v_gene: TRBV7-9
abundance: many
j_gene: TRBJ2-2
d_gene: .
CDR3aa: CASSSDTGELFF
CDR3nt: TGTGCCAGCAGCTCAGACACCGGGGAGCTGTTTTTT

v_gene: TRBV4-2
abundance: once
j_gene: TRBJ2-7
d_gene: .
CDR3aa: CASSQEGLLAYEQYF
CDR3nt: TGTGCCAGCAGCCAAGAGGGACTTCTGGCCTACGAGCAGTACTTC

v_gene: TRBV11-3
abundance: .
j_gene: TRBJ2-1
d_gene: .
CDR3aa: CASSLDGDEQFF
CDR3nt: TGTGCCAGCAGCTTAGATGGCGATGAGCAGTTCTTC

v_gene: TRBV4-1
abundance: .
j_gene: TRBJ2-7
d_gene: .
CDR3aa: CASSQDHPSSYEQYF
CDR3nt: TGCGCCAGCAGCCAAGATCACCCTAGCTCCTACGAGCAGTACTTC

v_gene: TRBV7-9
abundance: .
j_gene: TRBJ1-4
d_gene: TRBD1
CDR3aa: CASGNRDSLEKLFF
CDR3nt: TGTGCCAGCGGGAACCGGGACAGCCTTGAAAAACTGTTTTTT

v_gene: TRBV29-1
abundance: .
j_gene: TRBJ2-1
d_gene: .
CDR3aa: CSVEDPTVPRYNEQFF
CDR3nt: TGCAGCGTGGAGGATCCAACCGTGCCGAGGTACAATGAGCAGTTCTTC

v_gene: TRBV7-9
abundance: few
j_gene: TRBJ2-7
d_gene: TRBD2
CDR3aa: CASSFPSGAPYEQYF
CDR3nt: TGTGCCAGCAGCTTCCCTAGCGGCGCCCCCTACGAGCAGTACTTC

v_gene: TRBV28
abundance: .
j_gene: TRBJ2-1
d_gene: .
CDR3aa: CASSFLAAYNEQFF
CDR3nt: TGTGCCAGCAGTTTCTTAGCAGCCTACAATGAGCAGTTCTTC

v_gene: TRBV5-8
abundance: .
j_gene: TRBJ2-1
d_gene: .
CDR3aa: CASSLRVGEQFF
CDR3nt: TGTGCCAGCAGCTTGCGGGTGGGTGAGCAGTTCTTC

v_gene: TRBV9
abundance: .
j_gene: TRBJ2-5
d_gene: TRBD2
CDR3aa: CASSPPPGGPWETQYF
CDR3nt: TGTGCCAGCAGCCCTCCGCCGGGGGGGCCCTGGGAGACCCAGTACTTC

v_gene: TRBV5-4
abundance: .
j_gene: TRBJ1-3
d_gene: TRBD1
CDR3aa: CATSDRGSGNTIYF
CDR3nt: TGTGCCACCTCAGACAGGGGCTCTGGAAACACCATATATTTT

v_gene: TRBV6-5
abundance: once
j_gene: TRBJ2-2
d_gene: .
CDR3aa: CASSYSGDGELFF
CDR3nt: TGTGCCAGCAGTTACTCTGGTGACGGGGAGCTGTTTTTT

v_gene: TRBV27
abundance: .
j_gene: TRBJ2-7
d_gene: .
CDR3aa: CASSPLVGGPLGNYEQYF
CDR3nt: TGTGCCAGCAGTCCCCTGGTAGGGGGGCCCTTAGGAAACTACGAGCAGTACTTC

v_gene: TRBV9
abundance: once
j_gene: TRBJ2-7
d_gene: .
CDR3aa: CASSAEDQWNSYEQYF
CDR3nt: TGTGCCAGCAGCGCGGAAGACCAGTGGAACTCCTACGAGCAGTACTTC

v_gene: TRBV28
abundance: .
j_gene: TRBJ2-3
d_gene: TRBD2
CDR3aa: CASSQILSGRAVDTQYF
CDR3nt: TGTGCCAGCAGTCAAATACTAAGCGGGAGGGCCGTAGATACGCAGTATTTT

v_gene: TRBV10-2
abundance: .
j_gene: TRBJ2-5
d_gene: .
CDR3aa: CASSEWVEETQYF
CDR3nt: TGCGCCAGCAGTGAGTGGGTAGAAGAGACCCAGTACTTC

v_gene: TRBV6-5
abundance: .
j_gene: TRBJ1-5
d_gene: .
CDR3aa: CASKDRAYSNQPQHF
CDR3nt: TGTGCCAGCAAAGACAGAGCTTATAGCAATCAGCCCCAGCATTTT

v_gene: TRBV7-9
abundance: .
j_gene: TRBJ2-7
d_gene: .
CDR3aa: CASSLDQAEQYF
CDR3nt: TGTGCCAGCAGCTTAGATCAGGCCGAGCAGTACTTC

v_gene: TRBV27
abundance: .
j_gene: TRBJ1-1
d_gene: .
CDR3aa: CASSLTEIILTNTETFF
CDR3nt: TGTGCCAGCAGTCTGACAGAGATTATCCTGACCAACACTGAAACTTTCTTT

v_gene: TRBV15
abundance: .
j_gene: TRBJ1-2
d_gene: .
CDR3aa: CATSRPTDNYGYTF
CDR3nt: TGTGCCACCAGCAGACCTACAGATAACTATGGCTACACCTTC

v_gene: TRBV5-4
abundance: .
j_gene: TRBJ2-7
d_gene: .
CDR3aa: CASRQGEHTEQYF
CDR3nt: TGTGCCAGCAGACAGGGTGAGCATACGGAGCAGTACTTC

v_gene: TRBV7-2
abundance: .
j_gene: TRBJ1-2
d_gene: .
CDR3aa: CASSFDSTWGYTF
CDR3nt: TGTGCCAGCAGCTTTGACTCGACTTGGGGCTACACCTTC

v_gene: TRBV7-8
abundance: .
j_gene: TRBJ1-4
d_gene: .
CDR3aa: CASSSQRDDATNEKLFF
CDR3nt: TGTGCCAGCAGCTCTCAACGGGACGACGCAACTAATGAAAAACTGTTTTTT

v_gene: TRBV15
abundance: .
j_gene: TRBJ2-7
d_gene: .
CDR3aa: CATSRVDSPSSYEQYF
CDR3nt: TGTGCCACCAGCAGAGTTGACAGCCCCAGCTCCTACGAGCAGTACTTC

v_gene: TRBV7-2
abundance: .
j_gene: TRBJ1-5
d_gene: .
CDR3aa: CASSLAYGNQPQHF
CDR3nt: TGTGCCAGCAGCTTAGCGTACGGGAATCAGCCCCAGCATTTT

v_gene: TRBV30
abundance: .
j_gene: TRBJ2-7
d_gene: .
CDR3aa: CAWSKGTVDYEQYF
CDR3nt: TGTGCCTGGAGTAAGGGTACGGTCGACTACGAGCAGTACTTC

v_gene: TRBV13
abundance: .
j_gene: TRBJ2-6
d_gene: .
CDR3aa: CASSLMVGGANVLTF
CDR3nt: TGTGCCAGCAGCTTAATGGTCGGGGGGGCCAACGTCCTGACTTTC

v_gene: TRBV7-9
abundance: .
j_gene: TRBJ2-7
d_gene: TRBD2
CDR3aa: CASSLDRTSGRALGQYF
CDR3nt: TGTGCCAGCAGCTTAGATAGGACTAGCGGGAGGGCCCTCGGGCAGTACTTC

v_gene: TRBV5-1
abundance: .
j_gene: TRBJ2-2
d_gene: .
CDR3aa: CASGVYTGELFF
CDR3nt: TGCGCCAGCGGGGTCTACACCGGGGAGCTGTTTTTT

v_gene: TRBV5-1
abundance: few
j_gene: TRBJ2-7
d_gene: TRBD1
CDR3aa: CASSTGQGAFSYEQYF
CDR3nt: TGCGCCAGCAGCACGGGACAGGGGGCCTTCTCCTACGAGCAGTACTTC

v_gene: TRBV9
abundance: .
j_gene: TRBJ2-7
d_gene: TRBD2
CDR3aa: CASSPSGSSITYEQYF
CDR3nt: TGTGCCAGCAGCCCCAGCGGGAGTAGTATCACCTACGAGCAGTACTTC

v_gene: TRBV27
abundance: .
j_gene: TRBJ2-5
d_gene: TRBD2
CDR3aa: CASSPVLADQETQYF
CDR3nt: TGTGCCAGCAGCCCGGTACTAGCGGACCAAGAGACCCAGTACTTC

v_gene: TRBV27
abundance: .
j_gene: TRBJ2-1
d_gene: TRBD2
CDR3aa: CASSLGSGSTNDEQFF
CDR3nt: TGTGCCAGCAGTTTAGGTAGCGGGAGTACGAACGATGAGCAGTTCTTC

v_gene: TRBV27
abundance: .
j_gene: TRBJ2-3
d_gene: TRBD2
CDR3aa: CASSIMGGSGTDTQYF
CDR3nt: TGTGCCAGCTCCATCATGGGCGGGAGTGGCACAGATACGCAGTATTTT

v_gene: TRBV5-1
abundance: .
j_gene: TRBJ2-1
d_gene: .
CDR3aa: CASSSDRGTGHNEQFF
CDR3nt: TGCGCCAGCAGCTCTGACCGTGGCACCGGACACAATGAGCAGTTCTTC

v_gene: TRBV28
abundance: .
j_gene: TRBJ2-3
d_gene: .
CDR3aa: CASTSYEEDTQYF
CDR3nt: TGTGCCAGCACCAGTTACGAGGAGGATACGCAGTATTTT

v_gene: TRBV5-1
abundance: once
j_gene: TRBJ1-2
d_gene: TRBD1
CDR3aa: CASSLNRGGDGYTF
CDR3nt: TGCGCCAGCAGCTTAAACAGGGGCGGCGATGGCTACACCTTC

v_gene: TRBV5-1
abundance: .
j_gene: TRBJ2-7
d_gene: TRBD2
CDR3aa: CASSDGASGPYEQYF
CDR3nt: TGCGCCAGCAGCGATGGGGCTAGCGGGCCCTACGAGCAGTACTTC

v_gene: TRBV15
abundance: .
j_gene: TRBJ2-1
d_gene: .
CDR3aa: CATSRDLTSSVANEQFF
CDR3nt: TGTGCCACCAGCAGAGATTTAACTAGCTCAGTAGCCAATGAGCAGTTCTTC

v_gene: TRBV27
abundance: .
j_gene: TRBJ2-3
d_gene: .
CDR3aa: CASSIPGTDTQYF
CDR3nt: TGTGCCAGCAGTATCCCCGGCACAGATACGCAGTATTTT

v_gene: TRBV5-1
abundance: once
j_gene: TRBJ2-1
d_gene: .
CDR3aa: CASSLAGPRNEQFF
CDR3nt: TGCGCCAGCAGCTTGGCCGGGCCGAGGAATGAGCAGTTCTTC

v_gene: TRBV9
abundance: .
j_gene: TRBJ2-3
d_gene: TRBD2
CDR3aa: CASSLASGLATDTQYF
CDR3nt: TGTGCCAGCAGTCTGGCTTCGGGACTAGCGACAGATACGCAGTATTTT

v_gene: TRBV9
abundance: .
j_gene: TRBJ1-2
d_gene: .
CDR3aa: CASSVGTDGYTF
CDR3nt: TGTGCCAGCAGCGTAGGGACAGATGGCTACACCTTC

v_gene: TRBV7-6
abundance: .
j_gene: TRBJ2-7
d_gene: .
CDR3aa: CASSLTGTAGEQYF
CDR3nt: TGTGCCAGCAGCCTAACCGGGACAGCGGGCGAGCAGTACTTC

v_gene: TRBV15
abundance: .
j_gene: TRBJ2-5
d_gene: .
CDR3aa: CATSREWGSETQYF
CDR3nt: TGTGCCACCAGCAGAGAGTGGGGATCGGAGACCCAGTACTTC

v_gene: TRBV29-1
abundance: .
j_gene: TRBJ2-7
d_gene: TRBD1
CDR3aa: CSVNHRGSYEQYF
CDR3nt: TGCAGCGTTAATCACAGGGGTTCTTACGAGCAGTACTTC

v_gene: TRBV28
abundance: .
j_gene: TRBJ2-5
d_gene: TRBD1
CDR3aa: CASSFEQGQETQYF
CDR3nt: TGTGCCAGCAGTTTTGAACAGGGGCAAGAGACCCAGTACTTC

v_gene: TRBV14
abundance: .
j_gene: TRBJ2-3
d_gene: .
CDR3aa: CASSSTKIGTDTQYF
CDR3nt: TGTGCCAGCAGCTCCACGAAAATTGGCACAGATACGCAGTATTTT

v_gene: TRBV19
abundance: .
j_gene: TRBJ2-5
d_gene: .
CDR3aa: CASSARPGESSETQYF
CDR3nt: TGTGCCAGTAGTGCCCGCCCAGGGGAATCCTCAGAGACCCAGTACTTC

v_gene: TRBV7-8
abundance: .
j_gene: TRBJ2-7
d_gene: .
CDR3aa: CASRGSPYEQYF
CDR3nt: TGTGCCAGCAGGGGATCCCCCTACGAGCAGTACTTC

v_gene: TRBV11-3
abundance: .
j_gene: TRBJ2-1
d_gene: TRBD2
CDR3aa: CASSFCGSKDNEQFF
CDR3nt: TGTGCCAGCAGCTTTTGCGGGAGCAAAGACAATGAGCAGTTCTTC

v_gene: TRBV7-9
abundance: .
j_gene: TRBJ2-7
d_gene: TRBD1
CDR3aa: CASSSDRAHEQYF
CDR3nt: TGTGCCAGCAGCTCAGACAGGGCACACGAGCAGTACTTC

v_gene: TRBV30
abundance: .
j_gene: TRBJ2-1
d_gene: TRBD2
CDR3aa: CAWTILAGGFNEQFF
CDR3nt: TGTGCCTGGACCATACTAGCGGGAGGCTTCAATGAGCAGTTCTTC

v_gene: TRBV10-3
abundance: once
j_gene: TRBJ2-1
d_gene: .
CDR3aa: CAISLGRGSSYNEQFF
CDR3nt: TGTGCCATCAGTCTCGGCCGCGGCAGCTCCTACAATGAGCAGTTCTTC

v_gene: TRBV19
abundance: .
j_gene: TRBJ2-7
d_gene: .
CDR3aa: CASSIAGQSSYEQYF
CDR3nt: TGTGCCAGTAGTATAGCTGGACAGAGCTCCTACGAGCAGTACTTC